These T cell receptor beta chains were read from a single sample in a study of T cell responses to AZD1222 COVID-19 vaccine. The assay was immunoSEQ multiplex PCR, and TCRdb's table has in-frame clones only and misses some. The sample lists fewer than 200,000 clones; around 90% were seen once. The sample was peripheral blood, taken on day 0 of AZD1222 vaccination. The receptors shown here come from an adult in good health. The CDR3 runs from the conserved cysteine through the conserved F or W. The order of the fields is V gene, D gene, clone size, J gene, CDR3 DNA, CDR3 protein. D genes are given only for firm matches. Clone sizes are given selectively: once, few, many, or a class where the clone is expanded.

V: TRBV14; D: -; size: -; J: TRBJ1-2; DNA: TGTGCCAGCAGCCCAGGCGGGGGAAACTATGGCTACACCTTC; CDR3: CASSPGGGNYGYTF
V: TRBV7-9; D: TRBD1; size: -; J: TRBJ1-5; DNA: TGTGCCAGCAGCACCGGGACAGGGGGATATCAGCCCCAGCATTTT; CDR3: CASSTGTGGYQPQHF
V: TRBV5-6; D: -; size: -; J: TRBJ1-1; DNA: TGTGCCAGCAGCTTGGTCGGGGACACTGAAGCTTTCTTT; CDR3: CASSLVGDTEAFF
V: TRBV27; D: TRBD1; size: once; J: TRBJ2-1; DNA: TGTGCCAGCAGAGGGGTTAGACAGGGGGCATATGAGCAGTTCTTC; CDR3: CASRGVRQGAYEQFF
V: TRBV19; D: -; size: -; J: TRBJ1-5; DNA: TGTGCCAGTAGTATAGAGGAGGGGAGGCCCCAGCATTTT; CDR3: CASSIEEGRPQHF
V: TRBV6-2/TRBV6-3; D: -; size: -; J: TRBJ1-2; DNA: TGTGCCAGCAGTTACTTGTTAAGTGGGATCATGGACGGCTACACCTTC; CDR3: CASSYLLSGIMDGYTF
V: TRBV11-3; D: TRBD1; size: -; J: TRBJ2-1; DNA: TGTGCCAGCAGCAACCGGCCCCAAGGGGGCGAGCAGTTCTTC; CDR3: CASSNRPQGGEQFF
V: TRBV28; D: TRBD1; size: -; J: TRBJ1-3; DNA: TGTGCCAGCAGTTTAGGGAGGGGGCGGATTTCCATATATTTT; CDR3: CASSLGRGRISIYF
V: TRBV5-5; D: -; size: -; J: TRBJ1-4; DNA: TGTGCCAGCAGCTCGGGGTTGATGCTAGGAACAACTAATGAAAAACTGTTTTTT; CDR3: CASSSGLMLGTTNEKLFF
V: TRBV19; D: TRBD1; size: -; J: TRBJ1-2; DNA: TGTGCCAGTACCGCGACAGGGAACGGCTATGGCTACACCTTC; CDR3: CASTATGNGYGYTF
V: TRBV18; D: TRBD1; size: -; J: TRBJ2-1; DNA: TGTGCCAGCTCACCAATGGGACAGGGAACCTACAATGAGCAGTTCTTC; CDR3: CASSPMGQGTYNEQFF
V: TRBV19; D: -; size: few; J: TRBJ1-1; DNA: TGTGCCAGTAGTGCCGGGAGGACCACTGAAGCTTTCTTT; CDR3: CASSAGRTTEAFF
V: TRBV10-3; D: TRBD1; size: -; J: TRBJ2-7; DNA: TGTGCCATCAAGGGACAGGGGACCTACGAGCAGTACTTC; CDR3: CAIKGQGTYEQYF
V: TRBV9; D: -; size: -; J: TRBJ2-1; DNA: TGTGCCAGCAGCCCCCATCAGGGGACCTACAATGAGCAGTTCTTC; CDR3: CASSPHQGTYNEQFF
V: TRBV18; D: -; size: -; J: TRBJ1-4; DNA: TGTGCCAGCTCACCATCCGCCGGGGGAGCGTCAACTAATGAAAAACTGTTTTTT; CDR3: CASSPSAGGASTNEKLFF
V: TRBV19; D: -; size: -; J: TRBJ1-2; DNA: TGTGCCAGTAGTCTTCAGGATACAAACTATGGCTACACCTTC; CDR3: CASSLQDTNYGYTF
V: TRBV5-6; D: TRBD1; size: -; J: TRBJ2-1; DNA: TGTATAGATGGACAGGGCGACAATGAGCAGTTCTTC; CDR3: CIDGQGDNEQFF
V: TRBV7-9; D: TRBD1; size: -; J: TRBJ1-2; DNA: TGTGCCAGCAGCGATTCCGGGACAGGGCTTCTTGGCTACACCTTC; CDR3: CASSDSGTGLLGYTF
V: TRBV7-2; D: -; size: few; J: TRBJ2-5; DNA: TGTGCCAGCAGCCAACCCGACAGGAGTCAAGAGGCCCAGTACTTC; CDR3: CASSQPDRSQEAQYF
V: TRBV7-3; D: -; size: -; J: TRBJ1-1; DNA: TGTGCCAGCAGCTTAACGCGGGGGATGAACACTGAAGCTTTCTTT; CDR3: CASSLTRGMNTEAFF
V: TRBV2; D: -; size: -; J: TRBJ1-2; DNA: TGTGCCAGCAGTGAAAACAGCGGCTATGGCTACACCTTC; CDR3: CASSENSGYGYTF
V: TRBV27; D: TRBD1; size: -; J: TRBJ2-2; DNA: TGTGCCAGCAGTTCCACAGGGGCTGCGGGCGGGGAGCTGTTTTTT; CDR3: CASSSTGAAGGELFF
V: TRBV25-1; D: -; size: -; J: TRBJ2-5; DNA: TGTGCCAGCAGTGATGTCGAGCTAGCGATTAAAGAGACCCAGTACTTC; CDR3: CASSDVELAIKETQYF
V: TRBV28; D: -; size: -; J: TRBJ1-5; DNA: TGTGCCAGCAGTTCACCGGTTCTGCCCCAGCATTTT; CDR3: CASSSPVLPQHF
V: TRBV2; D: -; size: -; J: TRBJ1-6; DNA: TGTGCCAGCAGAGCTCAGGGGTCCTATAATTCACCCCTCCACTTT; CDR3: CASRAQGSYNSPLHF
V: TRBV3-1/TRBV3-2; D: TRBD1; size: -; J: TRBJ1-6; DNA: TGTGCCAGCAGCCAAACCGGGACAGGAAATTCACCCCTCCACTTT; CDR3: CASSQTGTGNSPLHF
V: TRBV5-1; D: TRBD1; size: -; J: TRBJ1-1; DNA: TGCGCCAGCAGCCCTGGGACAGGGAAAGAAGCTTTCTTT; CDR3: CASSPGTGKEAFF
V: TRBV6-5; D: -; size: once; J: TRBJ2-4; DNA: TGTGCCAGCCGGGGGCCCCAAAACATTCAGTACTTC; CDR3: CASRGPQNIQYF
V: TRBV7-3; D: -; size: few; J: TRBJ1-2; DNA: TGTGCCAGCAGCTCGGACGGGGACTATGGCTACACCTTC; CDR3: CASSSDGDYGYTF
V: TRBV6-2/TRBV6-3; D: TRBD2; size: -; J: TRBJ2-6; DNA: TGTGCCAGCAGTCACCCGGGACTAGCGGGAGCCGGGGCCAACGTCCTGACTTTC; CDR3: CASSHPGLAGAGANVLTF
V: TRBV5-5; D: TRBD1; size: once; J: TRBJ1-1; DNA: TGTGCCAGCAGCCCGGAGGGGACAGGGGGCGCCGGGAACACTGAAGCTTTCTTT; CDR3: CASSPEGTGGAGNTEAFF
V: TRBV28; D: -; size: -; J: TRBJ2-1; DNA: TGTGCCAGCAGCTCGGGCCGGGACCCAGAGGGAAATGAGCAGTTCTTC; CDR3: CASSSGRDPEGNEQFF
V: TRBV9; D: -; size: -; J: TRBJ2-7; DNA: TGTGCCAGCAGCGTAGGGGCGGCACTGGGCGAGCAGTACTTC; CDR3: CASSVGAALGEQYF
V: TRBV7-2; D: TRBD1; size: -; J: TRBJ1-1; DNA: TGTGCCAGCAGCTTAGTATACAGGGGGTTACGGATGAACACTGAAGCTTTCTTT; CDR3: CASSLVYRGLRMNTEAFF
V: TRBV18; D: TRBD1; size: -; J: TRBJ2-1; DNA: TGTGCCAGCTCACCAGGGGACAGCGCAGCATACAATGAGCAGTTCTTC; CDR3: CASSPGDSAAYNEQFF
V: TRBV5-1; D: -; size: -; J: TRBJ1-2; DNA: TGCGCCAGCTCGGGGTCAGGGGATGGCTACACCTTC; CDR3: CASSGSGDGYTF
V: TRBV24-1; D: TRBD1; size: -; J: TRBJ1-2; DNA: TGTGCCACCAGTGAGACAGGGGGCGCGCACTATGGCTACACCTTC; CDR3: CATSETGGAHYGYTF
V: TRBV19; D: -; size: -; J: TRBJ2-7; DNA: TGTGCCAGTAGTATAACGGGACGGAACTACGAGCAGTACTTC; CDR3: CASSITGRNYEQYF
V: TRBV7-3; D: TRBD2; size: -; J: TRBJ2-1; DNA: TGTGCCAGCAGCTATGGCCAGGGACTAGCGGGAGAGTGGGAGCAGTTCTTC; CDR3: CASSYGQGLAGEWEQFF